The present T cell receptor (beta chain) was sequenced within a study of cytomegalovirus exposure and HLA in healthy donors (TCRdb year 2017). Study-level background: In an earlier analysis of around 540 of the donors, 276 Gb of sequence data and roughly 100 million unique TCR beta sequences from 180 million or so T cells were reported. In a later genetic analysis, genome-wide SNP genotypes for about 65% of the 666 donors were used, and that subset was treated as a discovery cohort. A handful of DR-DQ haplotypes were handled as single units for association and clustering because linkage in the cohort was strong. About 330 gigabases of sequencing data and around 80 million unique TCR sequences made up an early release that covered approximately 700 HLA-typed donors. Donor age, sex, ethnicity and CMV serostatus were compiled alongside the repertoire data. The study profiled the T cell repertoires of more than 500 subjects by immunosequencing and related them to cytomegalovirus serostatus. In the later analysis, no new phenotypic data were used to find candidate immune exposures; instead, reliance was placed on TCR beta sequences and their occurrence across donors. HLA typing covered class I and class II loci at four-digit resolution. To decide whether each TCR beta V gene segment behaved as functional or pseudogenic, an earlier analysis of 587 of the donors relied on high-throughput TCR beta sequencing. Of the 350 to 450 genotyped donors, approximately 80% fell in the genetic ancestry cluster associated with self-reported Caucasian donors. The study combined high-throughput TCR immunosequencing, statistical association of individual TCRs with disease status, and machine learning to predict cytomegalovirus infection status. Besides the first cohort of approximately 670 subjects, a separate validation cohort made up of 120 different subjects was used. Across under 500 genotyped donors of the cohort, an average of roughly 250,000 unique TCR beta nucleotide sequences per donor were sequenced, and roughly 17% of those sequences were non-productive. To study patterns of TCR occurrence, a later analysis re-analyzed previously published TCR beta repertoires from several hundred donors and added high-resolution HLA genotyping. The number of donors typed differed by locus, with about 629-630 for A, B, C, DRB1 and DQB1, more than 500 for DQA1, 600 to 610 for DPA1, and under 490 for DPB1. The study aimed to test whether cataloging public T cell receptors could reveal signatures of past pathogen exposure. All discovery cohort repertoires had been generated using a single sequencing platform.

Based on the germline V gene, the CDR1 and CDR2 sequences are LGHNA and YNFKEQ. V is pared back by 1 base and J by 6 bases, with 13 bases lying between the germline termini. The CDR3 runs 14 residues from the cysteine to the phenylalanine. CDR3 DNA only is kept here, 42 bases in frame from base 1. With respect to this clone: Its recognized antigen is unknown. It has no much larger one-base neighbor in the sample; base qualities were not kept.

Receptor libraries were prepared by the immunoSEQ multiplex PCR assay. The multiplex PCR relied on a mix of 60 forward primers for TCR Vbeta segments and 13 reverse primers for TCR Jbeta segments. A multiplex PCR assay on genomic DNA amplified the CDR3 region of rearranged TCR beta genes. The amplified TCR beta libraries were sequenced on the Illumina HiSeq System as 87-base-pair reads. On the authors' methods: A later analysis counted approximately 76 million unique TCR beta chains across the 550 to 750 repertoires, and 10 million to 12 million of these chains were shared by at least two donors. To remove PCR and sequencing errors, raw reads were error-corrected and collapsed into unique sequences using a nearest-neighbor algorithm that merged closely related sequences. To assign V, D and J gene segments, CDR3 sequences were aligned to IMGT reference sequences. Each retained sequence needed at least a six-nucleotide match to both a V gene segment and a J gene segment. Rearrangements were classified as productive when the CDR3 lacked stop codons and remained in frame with V and J, and all other rearrangements were classified as non-productive. CDR3 was defined by IMGT convention, running from the second conserved V-encoded cysteine to the conserved J-encoded phenylalanine. Sequences without an unambiguous match to a single V gene segment were excluded from the earlier analysis of approximately 560 of the donors. In an earlier analysis of 450 to 700 of the donors, V segments were called functional above 56.7% productive rearrangements and were called segregating when the between-donor standard deviation exceeded 5%. A statistical classification framework was developed to diagnose cytomegalovirus status using the catalog of TCR beta chain sequences. A later analysis assigned V and J genes by comparing TCR nucleotide sequences with IMGT/GENE-DB human TR gene sequences. A later analysis assigned CDR3 sequences and most-parsimonious VDJ recombination scenarios with the TCRdist pipeline. In a later analysis, each TCR beta chain was defined by its CDR3 amino acid sequence together with its V-gene family, and reads lacking a unique V-gene family were excluded. As a way to deal with suspected cross-contamination and a sequencing artifact, a later analysis dropped 640 or so nucleotide sequences that were highly shared and had low generation probability. In a later analysis, a clonal expansion index for each public chain was calculated from normalized within-repertoire ranks of inferred template counts. Generation probabilities in a later analysis came from a VDJ recombination model fitted to out-of-frame rearrangements, and those results were checked against IGoR. In a later analysis, hypergeometric tests were used to score TCR-TCR, TCR-HLA and TCR-CMV co-occurrence, with a repertoire-size bias correction applied to TCR pairs. False discovery rates were estimated in a later analysis by permuting HLA or CMV assignments 20 times. In a later analysis, co-occurring TCRs were grouped using DBSCAN, with TCRdist sequence similarity added in when clustering inside HLA-allele-positive subsets. Co-occurrence clustering excluded repertoires with fewer than 30,000 or more than 120,000 public chains, plus five with anomalous nucleotide sharing. The immuneACCESS repertoire file appears here via TCRdb, limited to in-frame rearrangements. These files lack a portion of the clones; in checked studies, under half of the deficit traces to unresolved V genes, and the cause of the others is not known. That table is the source of V, J and clone size, and D and trimming were worked out from the DNA. This sample lists around 100,000 clones; over 60% were detected once. The ten largest clones represent approximately 4.1% of the sample.

Here is what the overall study found, with its caveats: According to a later analysis, parvovirus B19, influenza, CMV and Epstein-Barr virus appeared linked to several top co-occurrence clusters. A later analysis found that most CMV-associated TCR beta chains appeared HLA-restricted, with HLA associations seemingly driven largely by CMV exposure. In the study, roughly 160 TCR beta chains were listed as associated with cytomegalovirus. Because HLA typing was missing for some donors at each locus, association tests included only the typed subset. Broadly in line with IMGT annotations, most TCR beta V segments showed up in productive rearrangements about 87% or about 30% of the time in an earlier analysis of several hundred of the donors. In a later analysis, HLA-associated TCR beta chains were found to be more clonally expanded and to have lower generation probabilities than equally common non-associated chains. The cohort was sequenced for TCR beta chains only, and without alpha or paired-chain data the features that could be detected were limited. Most TCR sequences were observed very rarely across donors, whereas some public TCRs were present in many individuals. A later analysis associated about 18,000 TCR beta sequences with specific HLA alleles at a false discovery rate of 0.05. A group of highly shared sequence variants was considered likely to be a technical artifact of the sequencing pipeline. A later analysis found that TCR association rates varied across HLA loci, with DRB1 alleles showing the most associated TCRs and HLA-C alleles the fewest. Some IMGT-functional V segments, including TRBV6-2 and TRBV6-3, could not be distinguished by the 87-base-pair reads and were therefore excluded. Because counts were too low, some 17 rarely observed V segments, including chromosome 9 orphons, were left out of the earlier analysis of about 620 of the donors. CMV serostatus was the only immune exposure information available for the cohort. A later genetic analysis associated a missense DCLRE1C variant with V-gene and J-gene trimming of TCR beta chains, and an independent cohort replicated the association. The classifier was reported to diagnose cytomegalovirus status with high specificity and sensitivity in both the original and validation cohorts. Linkage disequilibrium might explain the correlated functional status among segregating V segments, but an unknown experimental factor could not be ruled out. When HLA alleles, especially DR and DQ, strongly co-occurred, TCR associations were difficult to assign to individual alleles. A few of the identified cytomegalovirus-associated TCR beta chains were confirmed in vitro to be specific for cytomegalovirus antigens. A further reported finding was that TCR beta sequences accurately predicted the HLA-A and HLA-B alleles for most subjects in the first cohort. In a later genetic analysis, fewer N-insertions in productive TCRs were reported among donors in an Asian-associated ancestry cluster than the roughly 700-donor mean. The authors suggested that the approach could potentially be generalized to other disease states and immunological phenotypes. Roughly uniform sequencing depth across donors was assumed in presence/absence analyses, although this assumption may not hold.

The cohort was made up of 500 to 800 healthy bone marrow donors. At the time of sampling, every cohort member was nominally healthy, though immune exposures that went unrecorded were likely present. The donor was CMV seropositive and belonged to the group of 250 to 300 seropositive cohort members. A peripheral blood sample was provided by each donor, and peripheral blood mononuclear cells were used for TCR beta sequencing. Genomic DNA extraction from the blood cell samples was performed with the Qiagen DNeasy Blood Extraction Kit. Recombination linked TRBV4-2 to TRBJ2-7, with a tentative D gene TRBD2 over 7 matching bases. Sequenced input: PBMCs. This clonotype was obtained from a female donor in good health and CMV-seropositive. The nucleotide sequence is TGTGCCAGCAGCCAAGCAGGGGAGGGGTCCGAGCAGTACTTC. Translated, it reads CASSQAGEGSEQYF.